Following are 27 T cell receptor beta chains from one sample sequenced in a study of regulatory T cells in long-lasting Graves disease. Construction of TCR beta libraries relied on iRepertoire HTBI primers and on Arm-PCR targeting CDR3 regions. Via MiXCR, TCRdb re-called the multiplex PCR reads, giving one row per CDR3 protein. The sample records some 440,000 distinct CDR3 sequences, about a fifth being singletons. Time point noted: persistent/refractory GD, antithyroid drugs over 5 years with positive TRAb. Construction of the TCR library relied on RNA isolated from PBMCs. The sample in question was peripheral blood mononuclear cells (PBMCs), obtained when the disease was refractory, from a patient treated with antithyroid drugs. The receptor source for this set is a female donor with Graves disease.

This clonotype has a count of ten or more. The gene calls are TRBV28 and TRBJ1-2; possibly TRBD1 for D (5 bases). This CDR3 contains 15 residues. CDR1 is MDHEN, CDR2 SYDVKM, per germline. V was shortened by 8 bases and J by 0 bases, with 16 bases between the two germline ends. The CDR3 reads CASLRGVGANYGYTF. In DNA form, the CDR3 reads TGTGCCAGCCTCCGGGGGGTAGGCGCTAACTATGGCTACACCTTC.

V gene TRBV7-2 combines with J gene TRBJ2-1; D not certain. V was trimmed by 1 base and J by 7 bases, leaving 14 bases between them. The germline gives CDR1 SGHTA, CDR2 FQGNSA. The CDR3 runs 15 residues. Here the CDR3 reads CASSLVPPSRNEQFF. DNA of the CDR3: TGTGCCAGCAGCTTAGTACCTCCGAGTAGGAATGAGCAGTTCTTC.

This clonotype turned up a few times. This sequence joins TRBV7-2 and TRBJ1-2; D gene uncertain. Per germline, CDR1 SGHTA and CDR2 FQGNSA. V was shortened by 4 bases and J by 4 bases, with 16 bases between the two germline ends. The CDR3 runs 15 residues. The CDR3: CASSSNPEGSYGYTF. As DNA, the CDR3 is TGTGCCAGCAGCTCCAATCCCGAGGGTAGCTATGGCTACACCTTC.

CDR3 amino acids: CSVEGTDPLWGYTF. CDR3 DNA: TGCAGCGTTGAAGGGACCGACCCTCTATGGGGCTACACCTTC. V and J are TRBV29-1 and TRBJ1-2; no definite D call. Germline-derived CDR1 and CDR2 are SQVTM and ANQGSEA. This CDR3 has 14 amino acids. The V gene lost 1 base and the J gene lost 8 bases, with 17 bases spanning the gap.

This clonotype was picked up many times. This chain uses TRBV20-1 with TRBJ2-5, with TRBD2 matching over 7 bases. Looked up from germline, CDR1 is DFQATT and CDR2 is SNEGSKA (reference sequence). V dropped 5 bases and J dropped 5; count of bases not matched to a gene: 11. This CDR3 is built from 14 residues. Here the CDR3 reads CSAPYSGSVETQYF. CDR3 nucleotides: TGCAGTGCTCCCTATAGCGGGTCCGTTGAGACCCAGTACTTC.

This rearrangement joins TRBV19 to TRBJ2-7; D is perhaps TRBD2 (6 bases). CDR3 size: 15 residues. Trimming removed 3 bases at V and 0 bases at J, with 12 bases between. CDR1 and CDR2 from the germline V gene are LNHDA and SQIVND (reference sequence). CDR3 amino acids: CASSISSGDSYEQYF. In nucleotides, the CDR3 is TGTGCCAGTAGTATCTCTTCGGGAGACTCCTACGAGCAGTACTTC.

This clonotype was recorded many times. V gene TRBV6-5 combines with J gene TRBJ2-2, with 7 bases identical to TRBD1. The CDR3 runs to 17 residues. Germline CDR1 and CDR2: MNHEY and SVGAGI. Germline trimming cut 3 bases from V and 4 bases from J; bases unmatched to any gene: 11. The CDR3 sequence: CASSYPTGLGSTGELFF. The DNA of the CDR3 is TGTGCCAGCAGTTATCCGACAGGGTTGGGGAGCACCGGGGAGCTGTTTTTT.

This clonotype has a handful of counts. The chain carries TRBV28 and TRBJ1-2; 7 bases are a match to TRBD1. V lost 6 bases and J lost 8; bases outside the gene matches: 12. Germline V gives CDR1 MDHEN, CDR2 SYDVKM. CDR3 length: 14 amino acids. DNA for the CDR3: TGTGCCAGCAGCTCACTAACAGGGGTAGGCGGCTACACCTTC. As protein: CASSSLTGVGGYTF.

J is TRBJ1-1 and V is TRBV19, with D unclear. V was pared by 7 bases and J by 3 bases, with 12 bases between. CDR3 length: 13 residues. The germline gives CDR1 LNHDA, CDR2 SQIVND (reference sequence). The CDR3 DNA follows: TGTGCCAGTACCCGATCAAAGGACACTGAAGCTTTCTTT. This codes for CASTRSKDTEAFF.

This clonotype was observed a few times. The V gene is TRBV5-6, the J gene TRBJ2-5; TRBD1 or TRBD2 may be the D gene (5 bases each). Germline lookup yields CDR1 SGHDT and CDR2 YYEEEE. The CDR3 is made up of 13 amino acids. V lost 2 bases to trimming and J lost 5 bases, with 10 bases between them. The CDR3 sequence is CASSFRGVETQYF. The CDR3 region has the DNA TGTGCCAGCAGCTTTAGAGGGGTGGAGACCCAGTACTTC.

This clonotype was counted ten times or more. The chain is built from TRBV20-1 and TRBJ2-7; 7 nucleotides agree with TRBD2. Germline V gene lookup returns CDR1 DFQATT and CDR2 SNEGSKA (reference sequence). Trimming at V came to 3 bases and at J to 4 bases, leaving 0 bases not matched to a gene. This CDR3 has 11 amino acids. The DNA for the CDR3 is TGCAGTGCTAGGGGAGGGTACGAGCAGTACTTC. It encodes CSARGGYEQYF.

The V gene is TRBV2, the J gene TRBJ1-1; no clear D gene. V lost 1 base and J 10 bases, leaving 7 bases between the germline ends. The CDR3 totals 11 residues. Germline V gives CDR1 SNHLY, CDR2 FYNNEI. DNA of the CDR3: TGTGCCAGCAGTGAAGGTCCCGCAGCTTTCTTT. Amino acid sequence: CASSEGPAAFF.

This clonotype has at least ten counts. The J gene is TRBJ2-7, the V gene TRBV20-1, with unresolved D. The V end lost 3 bases, the J end lost 6 bases, and 12 bases lay between the germline ends. In germline, CDR1 is DFQATT, CDR2 SNEGSKA (reference sequence). There are 12 residues in the CDR3. The CDR3 nucleotides read TGCAGTGCTAGTTTCGTCACGAGCGAGCAGTACTTC. Its protein is CSASFVTSEQYF.

The chain joins TRBV28 to TRBJ2-4; the match to TRBD2 covers 8 bases. With the DNA end fitting TRBJ2-3 better, the J assignment may be wrong. Germline lookup yields CDR1 MDHEN and CDR2 SYDVKM. This CDR3 comprises 17 residues. In DNA form, the CDR3 reads TGTGCCAGCCCACCTAGACTAGCGAGCGGCGGCACAGATACGCAGTATTTT. Amino acid sequence: CASPPRLASGGTDTQYF.

In this sample, this clonotype turned up many times. The V and J genes are TRBV28 and TRBJ1-2; the D is unclear. V gave up 2 bases and J gave up 6 bases, with 13 bases separating them. The CDR3 is made up of 14 amino acids. CDR1 is MDHEN and CDR2 is SYDVKM in the germline V gene. The chain's CDR3 is CASSLVSGFNGYTF. The CDR3 coding sequence is TGTGCCAGCAGTTTAGTATCTGGGTTTAATGGCTACACCTTC.

V and J are TRBV7-9 and TRBJ1-1; D perhaps matches TRBD1 (5 bases). V dropped 7 bases and J dropped 0 bases, with 12 bases sitting between them. The length of the CDR3 is 14 residues. Germline V gene lookup returns CDR1 SEHNR and CDR2 FQNEAQ (reference sequence). The CDR3 spells CASIQGNMNTEAFF. The DNA for the CDR3 is TGTGCCAGCATCCAGGGCAACATGAACACTGAAGCTTTCTTT.

Worth noting for this clonotype: This likely came from a read error, as a far larger clone is one base away. The V gene is TRBV7-2, the J gene TRBJ2-5; possible D gene TRBD1, 6 bases. V lost 7 bases, J lost 0 bases, and 9 bases lay in between. This CDR3 is built from 13 residues. Germline loops: CDR1 SGHTA, CDR2 FQGNSA. CDR3 amino acids: CASNQGYQETQYF. The CDR3 DNA reads TGTGCCAGCAACCAGGGGTACCAAGAGACCCAGTACTTC. The variable domain in full, completed from reference TRBV7-2 and TRBJ2-5, reads GAGVSQSPSNKVTEKGKDVELRCDPISGHTALYWYRQSLGQGLEFLIYFQGNSAPDKSGLPSDRFSAERTGGSVSTLTIQRTQQEDSAVYLCASNQGYQETQYFGPGTRLLVL.

This clonotype came up many times. The V call is TRBV6-1, the J call TRBJ1-5; D remains ambiguous. V was cut by 7 bases and J by 3 bases, with 7 bases left in between. This CDR3 is built from 12 residues. From germline, CDR1 is MNHNS and CDR2 SASEGT. DNA of the CDR3: TGTGCCAGCAAGCAGCCCAATCAGCCCCAGCATTTT. Translation gives CASKQPNQPQHF.

This sequence joins TRBV29-1 and TRBJ2-5; the D gene is possibly TRBD1 (6 bases). This CDR3 contains 12 residues. CDR1 is SQVTM, CDR2 ANQGSEA, per germline. V shed 4 bases and J shed 3 bases, with 9 bases lying between them. Here the CDR3 reads CSVGHREETQYF. The CDR3 region has the DNA TGCAGCGTTGGTCACAGGGAAGAGACCCAGTACTTC.

The chain recombines TRBV6-2 or TRBV6-3 with TRBJ2-5, with 7 bases identical to TRBD1. The CDR3 has 13 amino acids. Losses at the gene ends were 8 bases for V and 2 bases for J; bases not matched to a gene: 5. Germline CDR1 is MNHEY and CDR2 is SVGEGT. DNA for the CDR3: TGTGCCAGCTTGGGACAGAAGCAAGAGACCCAGTACTTC. Its protein is CASLGQKQETQYF.

This clonotype was detected once. Given a far larger clone just one base away, this is likely a sequencing read error. Since the CDR3 does not end with the conserved phenylalanine or tryptophan, this likely comes from a read error. V usage is TRBV6-1 and J usage is TRBJ2-7, with D possibly matching TRBD2 (5 bases). The CDR3 totals 13 residues. CDR1 and CDR2 (germline): MNHNS, SASEGT. V lost 8 bases to trimming and J lost 1 base, with 12 bases between them. CDR3 in amino acids: CASRRTSSYEQYS. In DNA form, the CDR3 reads TGTGCCAGCCGACGGACTTCATCCTACGAGCAGTACTCC.

This clonotype was picked up many times. The chain employs TRBV7-8 and TRBJ1-3; D is unresolved. Germline CDR1 reads SGHVS; CDR2 reads FQNEAQ. The CDR3 loop spans 12 amino acids. Trimming removed 6 bases at V and 2 bases at J, with 5 bases between. The CDR3 nucleotides read TGTGCCAGCAGTCTTCCTGGAAACACCATATATTTT. The encoded protein is CASSLPGNTIYF.

This clonotype appeared a single time. The rearrangement links TRBV11-2 to TRBJ2-7; 11 bases are shared with TRBD2. V shed 4 bases, J shed 4 bases, and the junction held 9 bases outside the gene matches. Germline assignment: CDR1 SGHAT and CDR2 FQNNGV. This CDR3 has 16 residues. CDR3 loop: CASSSGAASGGYEQYF. CDR3 bases: TGTGCCAGCAGCTCGGGGGCGGCTAGCGGGGGGTACGAGCAGTACTTC.

In its sample, this clonotype was seen a few times. Its ends do not fully match the called genes, so a read error is possible. The chain links TRBV12-3 or TRBV12-4 to TRBJ2-4; 8 nucleotides match TRBD2. This CDR3 comprises 16 residues. CDR3: CASTLLAGGSKNIQYF. The CDR3, as DNA: TGTGCCAGCACTTTACTGGCGGGAGGATCTAAAAACATTCAGTACTTC.

With regard to this clonotype: A read error likely explains this, since a far larger clone differs by one base. DNA of the CDR3: TGTGCCAGCAATTTTGGAAATCAGCCCCAGCATTTT. Translated: CASNFGNQPQHF. This rearrangement joins TRBV12-3 or TRBV12-4 to TRBJ1-5; D gene ambiguous. There are 12 residues in the CDR3. Trimming removed 7 bases at V and 4 bases at J, with 8 bases between.

This chain links TRBV12-5 with TRBJ2-2, with unresolved D. The ends were cut back, 0 bases at V and 2 bases at J, with 10 bases in the middle. The CDR3 has 16 residues. CDR1 LGHNT and CDR2 FRNRAP come from the germline V gene. Here the CDR3 reads CASGLVIGRNTGELFF. The CDR3 DNA reads TGTGCTAGTGGTTTGGTAATAGGTAGAAACACCGGGGAGCTGTTTTTT.

The genes are TRBV19 and TRBJ2-5, with 8 nucleotides matching TRBD2. This CDR3 comprises 14 residues. From germline, CDR1 is LNHDA and CDR2 SQIVND (reference sequence). The V gene end was trimmed by 6 bases and the J gene end by 5 bases; junction bases not matched to a gene: 8. The CDR3 here is CASSRAGEWETQYF. CDR3 sequence (DNA): TGTGCCAGTAGCCGAGCGGGAGAATGGGAGACCCAGTACTTC.